These 17 T cell receptor beta chains share one sample of origin, sequenced in a study of T cells in Graves' hyperthyroidism and ophthalmopathy. What was amplified from RNA transcripts were TCR beta CDR3 regions. An initial round of RT-PCR targeting the TCR CDR3 relied on the HTBI primer set. TCRdb independently ran MiXCR on the multiplex PCR reads; one entry per CDR3 protein. The profile covers around 500,000 distinct CDR3 sequences, with about 15% appearing a single time and approximately 15% taken by the ten largest. Sample: blood. These receptor sequences come from a woman in her 40s with Graves' hyperthyroidism.

The sample holds a few counts of this clonotype. The genes are TRBV28 and TRBJ2-7; D is unresolved. Per the germline V gene, CDR1 is MDHEN and CDR2 is SYDVKM. The germline V and J ends were trimmed by 2 bases and 2 bases, with 10 bases remaining between them. The CDR3 consists of 14 residues. CDR3 in amino acids: CASSLVTVTYEQYF. Written as DNA, the CDR3 is TGTGCCAGCAGTTTAGTGACGGTTACCTACGAGCAGTACTTC.

V gene TRBV27 combines with J gene TRBJ2-5, with 11 positions matching TRBD1. CDR1 and CDR2 from the germline V gene are MNHEY and SMNVEV (reference sequence). The CDR3 consists of 22 residues. V gave up 3 bases and J gave up 4 bases; unmatched junction bases: 25. The CDR3 sequence: CASSFPHPTGTGGTSGPETQYF. In nucleotides, the CDR3 is TGTGCCAGCAGTTTCCCGCACCCTACCGGGACAGGGGGGACATCAGGTCCAGAGACCCAGTACTTC.

This clonotype was detected many times. CDR3 amino acids: CASSSLDYRPSSYEQYF. The CDR3 nucleotides are TGTGCCAGCAGTTCCCTCGACTACCGGCCGAGCTCCTACGAGCAGTACTTC. This chain links TRBV12-3 or TRBV12-4 with TRBJ2-7; weak D call: TRBD2 (5 bases). The CDR3 covers 17 residues. V lost 4 bases to trimming and J lost 0 bases, with 19 bases between them.

This clonotype was seen more than once but under ten times. A junction end diverges from the germline sequence, so it may reflect a read error. This rearrangement joins TRBV29-1 to TRBJ2-3; D is undetermined. Germline loops: CDR1 SQVTM, CDR2 ANQGSEA. The CDR3 covers 13 residues. The CDR3 reads CGVGHSTSDTQYF. The CDR3 nucleotides are TGCGGCGTTGGTCATAGCACATCAGATACGCAGTATTTT.

Ten or more counts support this clonotype. This sequence joins TRBV20-1 and TRBJ2-3; 8 nucleotides align to TRBD1. The V and J ends lost 3 bases and 4 bases, in that order; junction bases with no gene match: 6. The CDR3 totals 14 residues. CDR1 is DFQATT and CDR2 is SNEGSKA in the germline V gene (reference sequence). This CDR3 is CSASNRGSADTQYF. DNA for the CDR3: TGCAGTGCTAGTAACAGGGGGTCCGCAGATACGCAGTATTTT.

This clonotype was detected only a few times. The chain combines TRBV27 with TRBJ2-7, with D tentatively TRBD2 (6 bases). This CDR3 comprises 11 residues. The germline CDR1 and CDR2 sequences are MNHEY and SMNVEV (reference sequence). The germline V and J ends were trimmed by 11 bases and 1 base, with 9 bases remaining between them. In nucleotides, the CDR3 is TGTGCCGCCGGGGGTTCCTACGAGCAGTACTTC. Its translation: CAAGGSYEQYF.

The sample holds many counts of this clonotype. The J gene is TRBJ2-7, the V gene TRBV27; D not certain. The germline V gene has CDR1 MNHEY and CDR2 SMNVEV (reference sequence). The V gene lost 3 bases and the J gene lost 1 base, with 7 bases spanning the gap. This CDR3 is 13 amino acids long. CDR3 DNA sequence: TGTGCCAGCAGTTTGAAGTTGTCCTACGAGCAGTACTTC. Translating it yields CASSLKLSYEQYF.

This clonotype was seen many times. The chain links TRBV7-9 to TRBJ1-1; the D gene is possibly TRBD1 (6 bases). CDR1 is SEHNR and CDR2 is FQNEAQ in the germline V gene (reference sequence). The CDR3 has 17 residues. V shed 0 bases and J shed 1 base, with 15 bases lying between them. The CDR3 nucleotides read TGTGCCAGCAGCTTAGCCGGGACACTGCCCGAGAACACTGAAGCTTTCTTT. Protein sequence: CASSLAGTLPENTEAFF.

The chain has TRBV20-1 and TRBJ2-1; the D gene could be TRBD1 or TRBD2 (6 bases each). The CDR3 extends over 12 amino acids. Germline loops: CDR1 DFQATT, CDR2 SNEGSKA (reference sequence). With 3 bases removed from V and 9 bases from J, the gap between germline ends came to 12 bases. The CDR3 coding sequence is TGCAGTGCTAGTTCCGGGGGCATTGAGCAGTTCTTC. Translation: CSASSGGIEQFF.

The chain recombines TRBV2 with TRBJ2-2, with TRBD2 as a possible D gene (6 bases). Germline lookup yields CDR1 SNHLY and CDR2 FYNNEI. V was trimmed by 8 bases and J by 5 bases, leaving 18 bases between them. The CDR3 length is 15 residues. CDR3 loop: CASLIAAIQTGELFF. CDR3 nucleotides: TGTGCCAGCCTAATAGCGGCCATCCAAACCGGGGAGCTGTTTTTT. Variable domain in full (rest from reference TRBV2 and TRBJ2-2): EPEVTQTPSHQVTQMGQEVILRCVPISNHLYFYWYRQILGQKVEFLVSFYNNEISEKSEIFDDQFSVERPDGSNFTLKIRSTKLEDSAMYFCASLIAAIQTGELFFGEGSRLTVL.

The chain joins TRBV25-1 to TRBJ2-7; D unclear. The germline gives CDR1 MGHDK, CDR2 SYGVNS. V lost 4 bases and J 3 bases, leaving 13 bases between the germline ends. This CDR3 has 14 residues. The CDR3 loop is CASSGVTVRYEQYF. CDR3 DNA: TGTGCCAGCAGTGGGGTGACTGTACGCTACGAGCAGTACTTC.

This clonotype was seen ten or more times. The genes are TRBV2 and TRBJ2-2; D may be TRBD1 (5 bases). V shed 2 bases and J shed 5 bases, with 12 bases lying between them. Germline CDR1 SNHLY, CDR2 FYNNEI. CDR3 length: 15 residues. The CDR3 loop is CASSEQQGTTGELFF. The CDR3 DNA reads TGTGCCAGCAGTGAACAGCAGGGTACTACCGGGGAGCTGTTTTTT.

As regards this clonotype: A much larger clone sits a single nucleotide away, making a read error possible. The V call is TRBV18, the J call TRBJ1-1; 10 positions agree with TRBD1. From germline, CDR1 is KGHSH and CDR2 LQKENI. CDR3 size: 15 residues. The CDR3: CTSSPSGTGDTEAFF. In DNA form, the CDR3 reads TGTACCAGCTCACCCTCCGGGACAGGGGACACTGAAGCTTTCTTT. The full variable domain, rest sourced from reference TRBV18 and TRBJ1-1, is NAGVMQNPRHLVRRRGQEARLRCSPMKGHSHVYWYRQLPEEGLKFMVYLQKENIIDESGMPKERFSAEFPKEGPSILRIQQVVRGDSAAYFCTSSPSGTGDTEAFFGQGTRLTVV.

V gene TRBV11-3 combines with J gene TRBJ2-1, with 14 bases lining up with TRBD2. V trimming: 7 bases; J trimming: 7 bases; junction bases outside the gene matches: 6. There are 15 residues in the CDR3. Germline lookup yields CDR1 SGHNT and CDR2 YENEEA. CDR3 sequence: CASTSGLAGGNEQFF. The CDR3 bases are TGTGCCAGCACCTCTGGACTAGCGGGAGGAAATGAGCAGTTCTTC.

As regards this clonotype: A read error may be the cause here, since a much bigger clone is one base away. This chain uses TRBV20-1 with TRBJ1-2; 9 bases agree with TRBD1. The CDR3 is made up of 13 amino acids. The V gene end was trimmed by 6 bases and the J gene end by 7 bases; junction bases not matched to a gene: 9. Per the germline V gene, CDR1 is DFQATT and CDR2 is SNEGSKA (reference sequence). In DNA, the CDR3 is TGCAGTGCCCCAGACAGGGGGTCCTTTGGCTACACCTTC. It is translated as CSAPDRGSFGYTF.

This sequence joins TRBV25-1 and TRBJ1-4, with unresolved D. Germline loops: CDR1 MGHDK, CDR2 SYGVNS. The CDR3 is 15 residues long. V was shortened by 6 bases and J by 8 bases, with 19 bases between the two germline ends. CDR3 sequence (DNA): TGTGCCAGCAGCCCTCGAGGCAAAATGAGCGAAAAACTGTTTTTT. Its protein product is CASSPRGKMSEKLFF.

This clonotype was recorded at least ten times. The chain has TRBV2 and TRBJ1-2; TRBD1 aligns across 7 bases. The CDR3 is 14 residues long. The V segment lost 6 bases and the J segment 6 bases; nucleotides outside the gene matches: 10. Per germline, CDR1 SNHLY and CDR2 FYNNEI. The CDR3 loop is CASRAGTAFDGYTF. The CDR3 region has the DNA TGTGCCAGCAGGGCCGGGACAGCGTTCGATGGCTACACCTTC. Full variable domain (missing parts from reference TRBV2 and TRBJ1-2): EPEVTQTPSHQVTQMGQEVILRCVPISNHLYFYWYRQILGQKVEFLVSFYNNEISEKSEIFDDQFSVERPDGSNFTLKIRSTKLEDSAMYFCASRAGTAFDGYTFGSGTRLTVV.